This T cell receptor (beta chain) was profiled in a study of blood T cell repertoires in COVID-19. Looking at the study overall: The United States, Italy and Spain were the sources of the acute and convalescent COVID-19 samples.

Libraries were prepared by immunoSEQ multiplex PCR; TCRdb keeps only in-frame clonotypes and omits some of them. The sample lists under 85,000 clones, around 76% occurring once. V lost 1 base and J lost 3, with 8 bases in between. Germline V CDR1 and CDR2: SGHNT, YYREEE (reference sequence). This CDR3 contains 13 residues. The chain employs TRBV5-4 and TRBJ2-7, with a tentative D call TRBD1 (7 bases). Sequencing was done on a sample of peripheral blood. The clonotype was recovered from a woman aged 80 or over with active or convalescent COVID-19. The CDR3 DNA reads TGTGCCAGCAGCTTGCAGGGGGGCTACGAGCAGTACTTC. Amino acids: CASSLQGGYEQYF. Full variable domain (remainder filled in from reference TRBV5-4 and TRBJ2-7): ETGVTQSPTHLIKTRGQQVTLRCSSQSGHNTVSWYQQALGQGPQFIFQYYREEENGRGNFPPRFSGLQFPNYSSELNVNALELDDSALYLCASSLQGGYEQYFGPGTRLTVT.